This is a list of T cell receptor beta chains from one sample in a study of T cell repertoires in cytomegalovirus infection. MiXCR, applied by TCRdb to the reads, yields one record per CDR3 protein. The table has approximately 990,000 distinct CDR3 sequences, 30% to 40% seen once. These TCRs' antigens remain unknown. This specimen was cultured CD8+ T cells from PBMCs, taken from culture after CMV antigen stimulation. The receptors derive from a human donor in good health (CMV status not recorded). Some clones in this sample may be carry-over from other donors' samples. Both conserved end residues are part of each CDR3. Fields, in order: V gene, J gene, clone size, CDR3 protein. Clone sizes are given selectively: once, few, many, or a class where the clone is expanded.

V: TRBV7-6; J: TRBJ1-2; size: many; CDR3: CASSLVQGGDYGYTF
V: TRBV7-9; J: TRBJ1-2; size: -; CDR3: CASSLARSQYGYTF
V: TRBV28; J: TRBJ2-1; size: -; CDR3: CATRLAGVSSYNEQFF
V: TRBV4-2; J: TRBJ1-4; size: few; CDR3: CASSQEARTNEKLFF
V: TRBV12-3/TRBV12-4; J: TRBJ2-5; size: many; CDR3: CASSSQAGETQYF
V: TRBV6-6; J: TRBJ2-7; size: few; CDR3: CASRTGTAGEQYF
V: TRBV12-3/TRBV12-4; J: TRBJ2-7; size: -; CDR3: CASSLSGQGLHYEQYF
V: TRBV6-8; J: TRBJ1-6; size: few; CDR3: CASSYSSQPSYNSPLHF
V: TRBV7-9; J: TRBJ2-7; size: -; CDR3: CASSLALGQDEQYF
V: TRBV7-9; J: TRBJ1-4; size: -; CDR3: CASSEQGGREKLFF
V: TRBV12-5; J: TRBJ1-5; size: few; CDR3: CASGLITGPNSNQPQHF
V: TRBV5-1; J: TRBJ1-1; size: -; CDR3: CASSFFVEGANTEAFF
V: TRBV27; J: TRBJ1-5; size: many; CDR3: CASSSVGTGKPMGNQPQHF
V: TRBV7-2; J: TRBJ2-1; size: -; CDR3: CASSLFDEPGDAFF
V: TRBV11-1; J: TRBJ1-2; size: few; CDR3: CARPFVDGYTF
V: TRBV4-3; J: TRBJ2-3; size: -; CDR3: CASSQTPPGQGADPTDTQYF
V: TRBV27; J: TRBJ2-3; size: once; CDR3: CASSPRWTSTDTQYF
V: TRBV12-5; J: TRBJ1-1; size: -; CDR3: CASALKQGNTEAFF
V: TRBV7-6; J: TRBJ1-5; size: -; CDR3: CASSLGYRGPGNQPQHF
V: TRBV12-3/TRBV12-4; J: TRBJ2-1; size: -; CDR3: CASSRSVNEQFF
V: TRBV12-3/TRBV12-4; J: TRBJ2-5; size: few; CDR3: CASSLSPGPLRTQYF
V: TRBV7-6; J: TRBJ1-4; size: -; CDR3: CASSLVPGSQDEKLFF
V: TRBV5-1; J: TRBJ2-1; size: -; CDR3: CASSPLGDPSYNEQFF
V: TRBV19; J: TRBJ1-1; size: many; CDR3: CASSLYEGEAFF
V: TRBV7-8; J: TRBJ2-5; size: many; CDR3: CASSYDRGERTQYF
V: TRBV6-5; J: TRBJ2-7; size: many; CDR3: CASSYGRGGYEQYF
V: TRBV7-8; J: TRBJ2-1; size: many; CDR3: CASSLAGYRARSPYNEQFF
V: TRBV6-5; J: TRBJ2-5; size: -; CDR3: CASSPDRVDQETQYF
V: TRBV7-9; J: TRBJ1-5; size: -; CDR3: CASSSGQGDAQPQHF
V: TRBV2; J: TRBJ2-2; size: -; CDR3: CATVGGNTGELFF
V: TRBV20-1; J: TRBJ1-6; size: few; CDR3: CSARAPRDRGNSPLHF
V: TRBV4-1; J: TRBJ1-5; size: -; CDR3: CASSQDSGFSNQPQHF
V: TRBV28; J: TRBJ1-5; size: -; CDR3: CASSLGTDYQPQHF
V: TRBV5-5; J: TRBJ1-5; size: few; CDR3: CASSLGVGYNQPQHF
V: TRBV27; J: TRBJ2-3; size: few; CDR3: CASSSRRGSTDTQYF
V: TRBV12-3/TRBV12-4; J: TRBJ2-7; size: -; CDR3: CASSYRVYEQYF
V: TRBV6-2/TRBV6-3; J: TRBJ2-5; size: -; CDR3: CASSYWTGGQETQYF
V: TRBV12-5; J: TRBJ1-2; size: -; CDR3: CASGQLGGNYGYTF
V: TRBV7-9; J: TRBJ1-1; size: -; CDR3: CASSLAIELNTEAFF